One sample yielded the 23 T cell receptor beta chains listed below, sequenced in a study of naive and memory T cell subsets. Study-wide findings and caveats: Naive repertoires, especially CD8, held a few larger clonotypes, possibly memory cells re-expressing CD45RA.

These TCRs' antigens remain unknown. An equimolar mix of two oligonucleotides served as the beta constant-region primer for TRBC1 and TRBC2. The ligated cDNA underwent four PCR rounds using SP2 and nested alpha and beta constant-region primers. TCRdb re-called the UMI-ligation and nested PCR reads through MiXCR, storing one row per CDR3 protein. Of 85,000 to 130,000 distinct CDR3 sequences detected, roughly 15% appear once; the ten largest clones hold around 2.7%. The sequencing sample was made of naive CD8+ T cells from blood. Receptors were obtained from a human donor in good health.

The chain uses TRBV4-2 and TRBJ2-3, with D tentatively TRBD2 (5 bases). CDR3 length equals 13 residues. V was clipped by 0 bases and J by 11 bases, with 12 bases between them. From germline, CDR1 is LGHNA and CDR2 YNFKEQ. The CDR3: CASSQDSVNGQYF. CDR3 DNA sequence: TGTGCCAGCAGCCAAGATAGCGTCAATGGGCAGTATTTT.

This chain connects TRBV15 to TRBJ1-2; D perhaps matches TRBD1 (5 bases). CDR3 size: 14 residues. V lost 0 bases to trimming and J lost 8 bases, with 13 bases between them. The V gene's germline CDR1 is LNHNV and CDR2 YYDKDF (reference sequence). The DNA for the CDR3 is TGTGCCACCAGCAGAGAGAACTGGGCAGGGGGCTACACCTTC. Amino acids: CATSRENWAGGYTF.

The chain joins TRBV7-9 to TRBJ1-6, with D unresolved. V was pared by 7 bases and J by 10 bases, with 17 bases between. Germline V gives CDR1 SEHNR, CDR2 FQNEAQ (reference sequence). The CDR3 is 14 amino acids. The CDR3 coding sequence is TGTGCCAGCAACCCTTCGGAGTCGGACTCACCCCTCCACTTT. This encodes CASNPSESDSPLHF.

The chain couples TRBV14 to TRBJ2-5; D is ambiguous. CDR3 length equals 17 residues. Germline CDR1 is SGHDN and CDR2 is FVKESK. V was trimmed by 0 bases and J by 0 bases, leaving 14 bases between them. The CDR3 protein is CASSQEAERVNQETQYF. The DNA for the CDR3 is TGTGCCAGCAGCCAAGAGGCGGAAAGGGTCAACCAAGAGACCCAGTACTTC.

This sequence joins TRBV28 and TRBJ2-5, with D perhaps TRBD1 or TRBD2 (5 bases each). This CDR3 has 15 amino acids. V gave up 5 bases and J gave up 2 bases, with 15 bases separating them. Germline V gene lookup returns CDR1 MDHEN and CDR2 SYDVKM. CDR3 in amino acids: CASSSRLWGQETQYF. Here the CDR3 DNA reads TGTGCCAGCAGTAGCCGCCTGTGGGGGCAAGAGACCCAGTACTTC. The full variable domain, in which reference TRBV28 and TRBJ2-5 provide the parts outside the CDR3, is DVKVTQSSRYLVKRTGEKVFLECVQDMDHENMFWYRQDPGLGLRLIYFSYDVKMKEKGDIPEGYSVSREKKERFSLILESASTNQTSMYLCASSSRLWGQETQYFGPGTRLLVL.

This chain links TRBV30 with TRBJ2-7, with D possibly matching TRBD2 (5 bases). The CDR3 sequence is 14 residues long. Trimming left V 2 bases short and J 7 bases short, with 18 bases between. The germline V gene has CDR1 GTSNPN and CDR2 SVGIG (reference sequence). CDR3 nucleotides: TGTGCCTGGAGTTGGGCCACCTCATCGGGGGAGCAGTACTTC. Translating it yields CAWSWATSSGEQYF. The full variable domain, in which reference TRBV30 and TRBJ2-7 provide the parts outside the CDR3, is SQTIHQWPATLVQPVGSPLSLECTVEGTSNPNLYWYRQAAGRGLQLLFYSVGIGQISSEVPQNLSASRPQDRQFILSSKKLLLSDSGFYLCAWSWATSSGEQYFGPGTRLTVT.

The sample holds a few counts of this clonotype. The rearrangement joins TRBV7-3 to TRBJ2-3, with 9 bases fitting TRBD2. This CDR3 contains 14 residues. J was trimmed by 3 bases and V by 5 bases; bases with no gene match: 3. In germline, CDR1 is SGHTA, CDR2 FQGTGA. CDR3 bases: TGTGCCAGCAGCCCGAGCGGGGGGACAGATACGCAGTATTTT. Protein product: CASSPSGGTDTQYF.

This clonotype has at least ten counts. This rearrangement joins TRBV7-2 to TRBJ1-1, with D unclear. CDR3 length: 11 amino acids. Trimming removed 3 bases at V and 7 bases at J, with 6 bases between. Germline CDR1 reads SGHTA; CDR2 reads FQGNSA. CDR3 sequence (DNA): TGTGCCAGCAGCTTCACGGATGAAGCTTTCTTT. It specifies CASSFTDEAFF.

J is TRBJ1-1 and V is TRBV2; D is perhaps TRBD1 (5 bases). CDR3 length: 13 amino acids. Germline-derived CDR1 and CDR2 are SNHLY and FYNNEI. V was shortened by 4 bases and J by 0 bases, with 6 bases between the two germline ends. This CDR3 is CASSAGMNTEAFF. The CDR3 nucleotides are TGTGCCAGCAGTGCAGGGATGAACACTGAAGCTTTCTTT.

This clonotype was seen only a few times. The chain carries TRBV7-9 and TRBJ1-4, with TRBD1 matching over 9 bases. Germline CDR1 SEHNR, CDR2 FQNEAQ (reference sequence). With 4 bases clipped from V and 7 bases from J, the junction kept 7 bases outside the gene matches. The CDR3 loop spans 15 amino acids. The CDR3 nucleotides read TGTGCCAGCAGCTCCCACGACAGGGGGGTTGAAAAACTGTTTTTT. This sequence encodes CASSSHDRGVEKLFF.

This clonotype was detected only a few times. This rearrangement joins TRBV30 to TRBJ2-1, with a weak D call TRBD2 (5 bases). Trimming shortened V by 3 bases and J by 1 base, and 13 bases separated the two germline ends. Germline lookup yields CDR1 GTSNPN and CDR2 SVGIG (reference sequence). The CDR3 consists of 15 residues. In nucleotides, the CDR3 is TGTGCCTGGAGCTTATCAGCGGCGTCCTACAATGAGCAGTTCTTC. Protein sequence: CAWSLSAASYNEQFF.

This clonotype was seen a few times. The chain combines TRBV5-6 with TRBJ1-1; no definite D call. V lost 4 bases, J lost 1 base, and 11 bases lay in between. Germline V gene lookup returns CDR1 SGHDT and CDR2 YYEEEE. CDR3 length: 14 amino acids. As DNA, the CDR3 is TGTGCCAGCAGCCCCCAGGCCTCGAACACTGAAGCTTTCTTT. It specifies CASSPQASNTEAFF.

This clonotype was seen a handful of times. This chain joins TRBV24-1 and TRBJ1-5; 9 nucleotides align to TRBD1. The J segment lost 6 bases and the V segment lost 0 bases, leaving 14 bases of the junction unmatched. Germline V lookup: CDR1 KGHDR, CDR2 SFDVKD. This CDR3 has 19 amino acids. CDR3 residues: CATSDLVRSTGGQAQPQHF. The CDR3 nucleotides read TGTGCCACCAGTGATTTGGTCCGATCGACAGGGGGGCAGGCTCAGCCCCAGCATTTT.

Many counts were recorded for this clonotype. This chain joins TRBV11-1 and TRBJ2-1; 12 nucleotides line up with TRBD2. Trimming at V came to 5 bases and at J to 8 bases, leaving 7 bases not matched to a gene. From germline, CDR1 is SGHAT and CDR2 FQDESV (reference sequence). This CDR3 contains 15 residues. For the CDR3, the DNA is TGTGCCAGCAGCGAAACTAGCGGGGGGATATATGAGCAGTTCTTC. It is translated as CASSETSGGIYEQFF.

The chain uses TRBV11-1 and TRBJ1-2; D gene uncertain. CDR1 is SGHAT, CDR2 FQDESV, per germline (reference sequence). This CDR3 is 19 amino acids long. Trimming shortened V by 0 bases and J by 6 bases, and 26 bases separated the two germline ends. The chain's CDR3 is CASSLASMEELVPRDGYTF. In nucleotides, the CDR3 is TGTGCCAGCAGCTTAGCGAGTATGGAAGAACTCGTGCCCAGAGATGGCTACACCTTC.

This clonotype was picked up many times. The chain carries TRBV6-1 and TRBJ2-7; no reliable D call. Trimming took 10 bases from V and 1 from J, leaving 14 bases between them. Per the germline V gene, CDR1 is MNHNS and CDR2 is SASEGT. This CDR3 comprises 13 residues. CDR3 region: CATTPERSYEQYF. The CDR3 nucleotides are TGTGCCACTACTCCGGAGAGATCCTACGAGCAGTACTTC.

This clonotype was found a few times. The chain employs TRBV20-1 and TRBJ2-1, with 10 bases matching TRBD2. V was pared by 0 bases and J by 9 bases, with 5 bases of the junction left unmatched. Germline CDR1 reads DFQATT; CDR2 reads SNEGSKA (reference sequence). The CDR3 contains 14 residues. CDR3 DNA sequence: TGCAGTGCTAGAGATCCAGCGGGAGGGGTTGAGCAGTTCTTC. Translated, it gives CSARDPAGGVEQFF.

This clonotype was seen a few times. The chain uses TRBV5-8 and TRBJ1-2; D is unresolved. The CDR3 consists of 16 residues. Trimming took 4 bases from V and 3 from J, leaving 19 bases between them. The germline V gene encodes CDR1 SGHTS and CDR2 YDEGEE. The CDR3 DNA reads TGTGCCAGCAGCCCACCCCCCTGGAAAACGTACTATGGCTACACCTTC. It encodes CASSPPPWKTYYGYTF. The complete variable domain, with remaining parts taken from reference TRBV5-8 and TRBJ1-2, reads EAGVTQSPTHLIKTRGQQATLRCSPISGHTSVYWYQQALGLGLQFLLWYDEGEERNRGNFPPRFSGRQFPNYSSELNVNALELEDSALYLCASSPPPWKTYYGYTFGSGTRLTVV.

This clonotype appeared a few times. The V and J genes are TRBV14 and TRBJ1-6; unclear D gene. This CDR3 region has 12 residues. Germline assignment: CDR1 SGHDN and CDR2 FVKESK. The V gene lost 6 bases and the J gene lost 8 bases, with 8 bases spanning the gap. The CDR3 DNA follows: TGTGCCAGCAGTGGAGAGGATTCACCCCTCCACTTT. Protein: CASSGEDSPLHF.

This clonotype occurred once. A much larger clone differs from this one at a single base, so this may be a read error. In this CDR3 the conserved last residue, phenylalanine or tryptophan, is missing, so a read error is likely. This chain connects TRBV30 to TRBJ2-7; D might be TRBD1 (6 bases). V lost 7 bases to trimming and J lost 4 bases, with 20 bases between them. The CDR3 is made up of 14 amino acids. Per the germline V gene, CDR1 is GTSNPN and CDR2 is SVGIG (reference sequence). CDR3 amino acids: CASSGAGEIYEQYL. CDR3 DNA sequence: TGTGCCTCATCAGGAGCAGGGGAAATATACGAGCAGTACCTC.

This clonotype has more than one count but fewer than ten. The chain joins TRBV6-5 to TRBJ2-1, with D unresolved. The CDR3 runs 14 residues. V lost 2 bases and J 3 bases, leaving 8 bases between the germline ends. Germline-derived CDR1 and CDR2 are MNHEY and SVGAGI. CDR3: CASSYAGHYNEQFF. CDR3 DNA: TGTGCCAGCAGTTACGCTGGCCACTACAATGAGCAGTTCTTC.

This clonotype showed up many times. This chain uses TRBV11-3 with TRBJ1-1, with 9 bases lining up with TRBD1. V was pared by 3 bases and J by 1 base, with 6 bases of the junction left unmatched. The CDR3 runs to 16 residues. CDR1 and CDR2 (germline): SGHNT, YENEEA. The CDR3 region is CASSFGQGSPNTEAFF. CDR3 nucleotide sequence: TGTGCCAGCAGCTTCGGACAGGGGAGCCCGAACACTGAAGCTTTCTTT.

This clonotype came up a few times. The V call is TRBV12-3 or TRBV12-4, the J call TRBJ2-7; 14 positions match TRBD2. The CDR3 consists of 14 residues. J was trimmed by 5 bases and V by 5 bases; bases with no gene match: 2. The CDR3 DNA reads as TGTGCCAGCAGTCCGGGACTAGCGGGAGACGAGCAGTACTTC. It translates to CASSPGLAGDEQYF.